Following are 27 T cell receptor beta chains from one sample sequenced in a study of OX40 agonist ivuxolimab in advanced cancers. Data came from immunoSEQ multiplex PCR; TCRdb stores just in-frame clones and leaves some out. The sample includes approximately 71,000 clones, roughly 84% of them seen just once. The sample here was CD4+ or CD8+ T cells sorted from blood, taken in a trial of the OX40 agonist ivuxolimab. The source is an adult with an advanced solid tumor such as melanoma, head and neck, liver or kidney cancer.

V and J are TRBV6-6 and TRBJ2-1, with 10 bases matching TRBD2. V trimming: 4 bases; J trimming: 9 bases; junction bases outside the gene matches: 12. This CDR3 region has 16 residues. Germline V gene sequence: CDR1 MNHNY, CDR2 SVGAGI (reference sequence). CDR3 loop: CASSSRASGSFSEQFF. The CDR3 DNA is TGTGCCAGCAGTTCCCGGGCTAGCGGGAGTTTTAGTGAGCAGTTCTTC.

This clone was counted a single time. The V gene is TRBV5-1, the J gene TRBJ2-3; D remains ambiguous. Germline values: CDR1 SGHRS, CDR2 YFSETQ. CDR3 length: 13 residues. The ends were cut back, 4 bases at V and 5 bases at J, with 11 bases in the middle. The CDR3 loop reads CASSLDVVDTQYF. CDR3 coding DNA: TGCGCCAGCAGCCTGGATGTAGTAGATACGCAGTATTTT.

J is TRBJ1-3 and V is TRBV20-1; D remains unclear. The CDR3 totals 11 residues. Germline lookup yields CDR1 DFQATT and CDR2 SNEGSKA (reference sequence). The V and J ends lost 3 bases and 4 bases respectively, with 4 bases between them. In DNA, the CDR3 is TGCAGTGCTAGCACGGGAAACACCATATATTTT. Translation: CSASTGNTIYF.

The chain combines TRBV4-3 with TRBJ2-3; D possibly corresponds to TRBD1 (6 bases). Germline V gene lookup returns CDR1 LGHNA and CDR2 YSLEER. The CDR3 has 16 amino acids. Trimming removed 4 bases from V and 8 bases from J, with 22 bases in between. The CDR3 is CASSRTRSQAQGTQYF. The CDR3 DNA reads as TGCGCCAGCAGCCGAACCCGGAGCCAAGCACAGGGTACGCAGTATTTT.

This clone was picked up a small number of times. The chain carries TRBV7-2 and TRBJ1-2; D unclear. The CDR3 loop spans 13 amino acids. Germline CDR1 reads SGHTA; CDR2 reads FQGNSA. With 3 bases removed from V and 4 bases from J, the gap between germline ends came to 9 bases. CDR3 sequence reads: CASSFGRIYGYTF. The CDR3 DNA reads as TGTGCCAGCAGCTTCGGACGGATCTATGGCTACACCTTC.

CDR3 nucleotides: TGTGCCAGCAGTTCCTCCGGGACTTACGAGCAGTACTTC. Translation: CASSSSGTYEQYF. The chain employs TRBV6-6 and TRBJ2-7; D might be TRBD2 (6 bases). Between the trimmed V and J ends, which lost 4 bases and 4 bases, there was a span of 11 bases. The CDR3 is 13 residues long. CDR1 and CDR2 from the germline V gene are MNHNY and SVGAGI (reference sequence).

This CDR3 is CASCRDLTGDEQYF. The CDR3 DNA follows: TGTGCCAGTTGCCGGGACCTCACGGGAGACGAGCAGTACTTC. The J gene is TRBJ2-7, the V gene TRBV18; D may be TRBD2 (6 bases). The CDR3 covers 14 residues. Germline V lookup: CDR1 KGHSH, CDR2 LQKENI. With 9 bases removed from V and 5 bases from J, the gap between germline ends came to 20 bases.

This clone has just one count. The V gene is TRBV4-1, the J gene TRBJ1-2, with D unclear. The germline CDR1 and CDR2 sequences are MGHRA and YSYEKL. The V end lost 5 bases, the J end lost 2 bases, and 15 bases lay between the germline ends. The CDR3 extends over 15 amino acids. The CDR3 DNA reads as TGCGCCAGCAGCTTACAGAGGATCCGGAACTATGGCTACACCTTC. Translating it yields CASSLQRIRNYGYTF.

J is TRBJ2-3 and V is TRBV11-2, with D hard to call. The germline CDR1 and CDR2 sequences are SGHAT and FQNNGV. CDR3 length: 15 amino acids. The V end was cut by 1 base, the J end by 2 bases, with 10 bases between. The CDR3 sequence is CASSLGPGYTDTQYF. The CDR3 DNA follows: TGTGCCAGCAGCTTAGGTCCGGGCTACACAGATACGCAGTATTTT.

The chain joins TRBV30 to TRBJ1-3; D uncertain. Trimming removed 2 bases at V and 2 bases at J, with 10 bases between. There are 14 residues in the CDR3. CDR1 is GTSNPN, CDR2 SVGIG, per germline (reference sequence). This chain's CDR3 is CAWSPSVPGNTIYF. CDR3 nucleotide sequence: TGTGCCTGGAGTCCCTCGGTCCCTGGAAACACCATATATTTT.

Only one count was recorded for this clone. The chain combines TRBV19 with TRBJ2-2; 7 nucleotides line up with TRBD1. This CDR3 is built from 14 residues. From germline, CDR1 is LNHDA and CDR2 SQIVND (reference sequence). The J segment lost 3 bases and the V segment lost 6 bases, leaving 4 bases of the junction unmatched. The CDR3 loop is CASSDRVHTGELFF. The CDR3 coding sequence is TGTGCCAGTAGCGACAGGGTCCACACCGGGGAGCTGTTTTTT.

The V and J genes are TRBV7-2 and TRBJ2-5; maybe TRBD1 (6 bases). Germline V gene sequence: CDR1 SGHTA, CDR2 FQGNSA. V lost 5 bases and J 3 bases, leaving 13 bases between the germline ends. The CDR3 has 14 residues. CDR3 in DNA: TGTGCCAGCAGCAAGAGACAGGTGGAAGAGACCCAGTACTTC. Its protein is CASSKRQVEETQYF.

This chain connects TRBV16 to TRBJ1-1; D is undetermined. The V end lost 5 bases, the J end lost 0 bases, and 7 bases lay between the germline ends. This CDR3 comprises 13 residues. The germline V gene has CDR1 KGHSY and CDR2 FQNENV. The CDR3, as DNA: TGTGCCAGCAGCAGCAGGATGAACACTGAAGCTTTCTTT. This gives the protein CASSSRMNTEAFF.

This chain joins TRBV5-5 and TRBJ1-4; D unresolved. The CDR3 sequence is 15 residues long. The germline V gene encodes CDR1 SGHKS and CDR2 YYEKEE (reference sequence). V was cut by 1 base and J by 7 bases, with 14 bases left in between. CDR3 coding DNA: TGTGCCAGCAGCTTGTCTGGGGATTTGGGTGAAAAACTGTTTTTT. Translating it yields CASSLSGDLGEKLFF.

This sequence joins TRBV4-2 and TRBJ1-1; D is uncertain. This CDR3 has 15 amino acids. Germline V CDR1 and CDR2: LGHNA, YNFKEQ. Trimming removed 1 base from V and 0 bases from J, with 9 bases in between. Here the CDR3 reads CASSQVEQLNTEAFF. In DNA, the CDR3 is TGTGCCAGCAGCCAAGTCGAACAACTGAACACTGAAGCTTTCTTT.

V is TRBV7-9 and J is TRBJ2-2; the match to TRBD1 covers 8 bases. Losses at the gene ends were 3 bases for V and 5 bases for J; bases not matched to a gene: 8. Per germline, CDR1 SEHNR and CDR2 FQNEAQ (reference sequence). The CDR3 runs 16 residues. The CDR3 region is CASSLKAGTGTGELFF. CDR3 nucleotide sequence: TGTGCCAGCAGCTTGAAAGCCGGGACAGGAACCGGGGAGCTGTTTTTT.

The V call is TRBV27, the J call TRBJ2-6; 7 bases align to TRBD1. This CDR3 comprises 15 residues. Trimming took 4 bases from V and 4 from J; bases not matched to a gene: 4. CDR1 and CDR2 from the germline V gene are MNHEY and SMNVEV (reference sequence). Written as DNA, the CDR3 is TGTGCCAGCAGTTCTGACAGGGCCGGGGCCAACGTCCTGACTTTC. Protein product: CASSSDRAGANVLTF.

The chain links TRBV30 to TRBJ2-7; D is perhaps TRBD2 (6 bases). Looked up from germline, CDR1 is GTSNPN and CDR2 is SVGIG (reference sequence). The CDR3 has 18 residues. V gave up 0 bases and J gave up 0 bases, with 21 bases separating them. The chain's CDR3 is CAWSVAGFRDGSSYEQYF. CDR3 bases: TGTGCCTGGAGTGTCGCTGGCTTCCGGGACGGGAGCTCCTACGAGCAGTACTTC.

V and J are TRBV28 and TRBJ1-1; the match to TRBD1 covers 8 bases. This CDR3 spans 16 amino acids. Looked up from germline, CDR1 is MDHEN and CDR2 is SYDVKM. After removal of 9 bases from V and 1 base from J, the junction contained 13 bases not matched to a gene. The CDR3 region is CASSRDRFFTNTEAFF. The CDR3 nucleotides are TGTGCCAGTTCCAGGGACAGGTTTTTCACGAACACTGAAGCTTTCTTT.

The chain carries TRBV9 and TRBJ1-1; no clear D. Looked up from germline, CDR1 is SGDLS and CDR2 is YYNGEE. This CDR3 has 14 residues. V shed 3 bases and J shed 1 base, with 10 bases lying between them. The CDR3 DNA reads as TGTGCCAGCAGCGCCACAAGGGAGAACACTGAAGCTTTCTTT. This translates into CASSATRENTEAFF.

This clone was detected a few times. The chain is built from TRBV27 and TRBJ2-7; D remains unclear. This CDR3 has 12 residues. Trimming cost V 6 bases and J 0 bases, with 6 bases left between them. CDR1 is MNHEY, CDR2 SMNVEV, per germline (reference sequence). The CDR3 DNA reads TGTGCCAGCAGAAGGAGCTCCTACGAGCAGTACTTC. Protein sequence: CASRRSSYEQYF.

The gene calls are TRBV7-8 and TRBJ1-2, with 10 positions matching TRBD1. The V segment lost 4 bases and the J segment 4 bases; nucleotides outside the gene matches: 9. The CDR3 length is 16 residues. The V gene's germline CDR1 is SGHVS and CDR2 FQNEAQ. CDR3 sequence: CASSSAGTGALYGYTF. In nucleotides, the CDR3 is TGTGCCAGCAGCTCTGCCGGGACAGGGGCCCTCTATGGCTACACCTTC.

This chain uses TRBV11-1 with TRBJ2-1; TRBD2 aligns across 7 bases. There are 13 residues in the CDR3. CDR1 and CDR2 (germline): SGHAT, FQDESV (reference sequence). With 5 bases clipped from V and 6 bases from J, the junction kept 4 bases outside the gene matches. CDR3 nucleotides: TGTGCCAGCAGCCACGGGGGGAGCAATGAGCAGTTCTTC. This gives the protein CASSHGGSNEQFF.

This clone was observed a single time. The chain links TRBV29-1 to TRBJ2-1, with D possibly being TRBD1 (5 bases). V was clipped by 0 bases and J by 1 base, with 7 bases between them. The CDR3 spans 14 residues. The germline CDR1 and CDR2 sequences are SQVTM and ANQGSEA. The CDR3 region has the DNA TGCAGCGTTGAAGATAGGGGTTCCTACAATGAGCAGTTCTTC. It yields the protein CSVEDRGSYNEQFF.

The J gene is TRBJ2-5, the V gene TRBV2; unclear D gene. V was clipped by 3 bases and J by 7 bases, with 12 bases between them. CDR3 length: 13 amino acids. Germline CDR1 and CDR2: SNHLY and FYNNEI. The DNA for the CDR3 is TGTGCCAGCAGTGAGTCGACTGTCGGGACCCAGTACTTC. It translates to CASSESTVGTQYF.

The chain combines TRBV27 with TRBJ2-1; D is perhaps TRBD1 or TRBD2 (6 bases each). This CDR3 is 16 amino acids long. Germline CDR1 is MNHEY and CDR2 is SMNVEV (reference sequence). Trimming removed 2 bases from V and 5 bases from J, with 16 bases in between. The chain's CDR3 is CASSLVGGPNNNEQFF. Here the CDR3 DNA reads TGTGCCAGCAGTTTAGTAGGGGGGCCGAATAACAATGAGCAGTTCTTC.

This clone showed up just once. This chain uses TRBV5-1 with TRBJ2-1, with D unresolved. In germline, CDR1 is SGHRS, CDR2 YFSETQ. The CDR3 extends over 13 amino acids. Trimming removed 2 bases at V and 3 bases at J, with 6 bases between. Written as DNA, the CDR3 is TGCGCCAGCAGCTTCAGCGACTACAATGAGCAGTTCTTC. Its protein product is CASSFSDYNEQFF.